This T cell receptor beta chain was recorded in a study of blood T cell repertoires in COVID-19. Study in general: Whether acute or convalescent, the COVID-19 samples came from the United States, Italy and Spain.

This table comes from immunoSEQ multiplex PCR, and its TCRdb copy is limited to in-frame clones, with some not included. The sample has hundreds of thousands of clones; about 85% are singletons. V was pared by 2 bases and J by 9 bases, with 11 bases between. The CDR3 is 13 amino acids. Germline V gene sequence: CDR1 MNHEY, CDR2 SMNVEV (reference sequence). Researchers sorted participants into cohorts using their self-reported clinical history. The sequenced sample consisted of PBMCs or T cells enriched from blood (not recorded which). This sequence was found in a woman in her 30s who had been exposed to COVID-19. The V gene is TRBV27, the J gene TRBJ1-5; D call uncertain. CDR3 bases: TGTGCCAGCAGTTTAGGTCCTTTACTGCCCCAGCATTTT. Translating gives CASSLGPLLPQHF.